These 24 T cell receptor beta chains came from one sample sequenced in a study of tumor-infiltrating lymphocytes in oesophageal squamous cell carcinoma. One entry per CDR3 protein, called by TCRdb with MiXCR from the PCR reads. The table has some 10,000 distinct CDR3 sequences, less than 75% seen once. The sample comprised esophageal tumor tissue. Receptors originate from a female donor with esophageal squamous cell carcinoma.

This chain links TRBV7-9 with TRBJ2-1; no reliable D call. The J call is uncertain, as TRBJ2-7 better fits the DNA end. CDR1 and CDR2 from the germline V gene are SEHNR and FQNEAQ (reference sequence). The CDR3 has 12 residues. CDR3 sequence: CASSLELYEQYF. The CDR3 nucleotides are TGTGCCAGCAGCTTAGAACTTTACGAGCAGTACTTC.

The chain recombines TRBV7-9 with TRBJ1-6; a weak D match, TRBD1 (5 bases). Trimming stripped 0 bases from V and 9 bases from J, with 12 bases between. The CDR3 has 15 residues. Germline V gene lookup returns CDR1 SEHNR and CDR2 FQNEAQ (reference sequence). The CDR3 region is CASSLASGRGSPLHF. The CDR3 DNA sequence: TGTGCCAGCAGCTTAGCGTCAGGGAGGGGTTCACCCCTCCACTTT.

This chain connects TRBV19 to TRBJ2-3, with 9 bases matching TRBD2. Trimming at V came to 5 bases and at J to 8 bases, leaving 2 bases not matched to a gene. The CDR3 totals 12 residues. Germline assignment: CDR1 LNHDA and CDR2 SQIVND (reference sequence). The CDR3 DNA reads as TGTGCCAGTAGTCCGGGACTAGCTACGCAGTATTTT. It encodes CASSPGLATQYF.

As regards this clonotype: At one end the junction does not follow the germline gene, possibly because of a read error. V gene TRBV7-6 combines with J gene TRBJ2-5, with D possibly being TRBD2 (6 bases). The length of the CDR3 is 14 residues. Germline V CDR1 and CDR2: SGHVS, FNYEAQ. The CDR3 sequence: CASSHQDYNSPLHF. The CDR3 DNA sequence: TGTGCCAGCAGTCATCAGGACTATAATTCACCCCTCCACTTC.

The chain has TRBV7-4 and TRBJ2-3; 7 bases agree with TRBD2. In germline, CDR1 is SGHVT, CDR2 SQSDAQ. This CDR3 region has 14 residues. The V gene end was trimmed by 5 bases and the J gene end by 2 bases; junction bases not matched to a gene: 4. DNA of the CDR3: TGTGCCAGCAGCCCACTAGCGACCACAGATACGCAGTATTTT. This codes for CASSPLATTDTQYF.

The chain couples TRBV7-4 to TRBJ2-1; no clear D. The ends were cut back, 4 bases at V and 5 bases at J, with 6 bases in the middle. CDR3 length: 12 amino acids. The V gene's germline CDR1 is SGHVT and CDR2 SQSDAQ. Here the CDR3 reads CASSSTHNEQFF. CDR3 coding DNA: TGTGCCAGCAGCTCAACTCACAATGAGCAGTTCTTC.

A remark on this clonotype: The junction and the germline gene differ at one end; a read error may be behind it. The chain employs TRBV5-3 and TRBJ2-3; D is undetermined. TRBV5-3 is reported as an ORF; its role is uncertain. The CDR3 spans 15 residues. This CDR3 is CASSLFSASTDTQYF. The CDR3 coding sequence is TGTGCCAGCAGCTTGTTTTCAGCTAGCACAGATACGCAGTATTTT.

This sequence joins TRBV7-6 and TRBJ2-1; 10 bases are a match to TRBD2. Germline trimming cut 1 base from V and 9 bases from J; bases unmatched to any gene: 12. The CDR3 contains 17 residues. CDR1 is SGHVS, CDR2 FNYEAQ, per germline. CDR3 sequence reads: CASSLVFLAGAPGEQFF. As DNA, the CDR3 is TGTGCCAGCAGCTTAGTATTCCTAGCGGGAGCCCCGGGTGAGCAGTTCTTC.

On this clonotype: Lacking the conserved final phenylalanine or tryptophan, this CDR3 likely reflects a read error. It is unclear where the CDR3 begins or ends on the DNA, so no DNA is shown, and the CDR3 is as TCRdb lists it. V gene TRBV7-6 combines with J gene TRBJ2-7; the table's D call of TRBD1 was not tested on the DNA. The germline CDR1 and CDR2 sequences are SGHVS and FNYEAQ. The CDR3 length is 13 residues, termini included. CDR3 protein: CASSPGGEQYFGS.

The chain links TRBV7-3 to TRBJ2-3; D ambiguous. V shed 5 bases and J shed 2 bases, with 11 bases lying between them. Germline CDR1 SGHTA, CDR2 FQGTGA. The length of the CDR3 is 14 residues. This chain's CDR3 is CASSRSKNTDTQYF. CDR3 coding DNA: TGTGCCAGCAGCCGATCTAAGAACACAGATACGCAGTATTTT. Filled out from reference TRBV7-3 and TRBJ2-3, the complete variable domain reads GAGVSQTPSNKVTEKGKYVELRCDPISGHTALYWYRQSLGQGPEFLIYFQGTGAADDSGLPNDRFFAVRPEGSVSTLKIQRTERGDSAVYLCASSRSKNTDTQYFGPGTRLTVL.

Only a few counts were recorded for this clonotype. The chain is built from TRBV6-1 and TRBJ1-5; the D is unclear. V gave up 9 bases and J gave up 4 bases, with 13 bases separating them. Looked up from germline, CDR1 is MNHNS and CDR2 is SASEGT. CDR3 size: 13 residues. The CDR3 spells CASRGKVNQPQHF. The CDR3 region has the DNA TGTGCCAGTCGGGGTAAGGTAAATCAGCCCCAGCATTTT.

The chain employs TRBV6-1 and TRBJ2-4, with D tentatively TRBD2 (5 bases). The closer fit of TRBJ2-5 to the DNA end suggests the J call may be wrong. In germline, CDR1 is MNHNS, CDR2 SASEGT. There are 13 residues in the CDR3. The chain's CDR3 is CASFRGRGETQYF. The DNA of the CDR3 is TGTGCCAGCTTTAGAGGGAGAGGAGAGACCCAGTACTTC.

J is TRBJ2-2 and V is TRBV11-3; 11 positions match TRBD1. CDR3 length equals 20 residues. The trim removed 5 bases at V and 5 bases at J, leaving 19 bases unmatched. From germline, CDR1 is SGHNT and CDR2 YENEEA. The CDR3 is CASSPSPIRRDRGYTGELFF. The CDR3 region has the DNA TGTGCCAGCAGCCCTAGTCCCATACGCCGGGACAGGGGGTATACCGGGGAGCTGTTTTTT.

The chain combines TRBV7-3 with TRBJ2-1, with D perhaps TRBD2 (5 bases). From germline, CDR1 is SGHTA and CDR2 FQGTGA. The CDR3 is made up of 13 amino acids. Trimming cost V 5 bases and J 5 bases, with 10 bases left between them. CDR3 loop: CASSQGSHNEQFF. The CDR3 region has the DNA TGTGCCAGCAGCCAAGGGAGCCACAATGAGCAGTTCTTC.

This clonotype showed up just once. One end of the junction does not line up with germline, which may come from a read error. This sequence joins TRBV7-6 and TRBJ2-6; D gene unclear. The CDR3 covers 15 residues. Germline V gene sequence: CDR1 SGHVS, CDR2 FNYEAQ. DNA for the CDR3: TGTGCCAGAAGCTTAGGCAGCTCTGGGGCCAACGTCCTGACTTTC. Its translation: CARSLGSSGANVLTF.

The chain uses TRBV6-1 and TRBJ2-5; TRBD1 matches at 10 bases. Trimming at V came to 6 bases and at J to 5 bases, leaving 9 bases not matched to a gene. The CDR3 sequence is 15 residues long. Germline V lookup: CDR1 MNHNS, CDR2 SASEGT. The CDR3 protein is CASSDEGQGPETQYF. The CDR3, as DNA: TGTGCCAGCAGCGACGAGGGACAGGGGCCTGAGACCCAGTACTTC.

This clonotype has just a few counts. The chain employs TRBV5-5 and TRBJ1-5; D remains unclear. This CDR3 region has 13 residues. Trimming shortened V by 1 base and J by 5 bases, and 7 bases separated the two germline ends. Germline V lookup: CDR1 SGHKS, CDR2 YYEKEE (reference sequence). CDR3 amino acids: CASSLRRDQPQHF. In nucleotides, the CDR3 is TGTGCCAGCAGCTTGAGACGAGATCAGCCCCAGCATTTT.

The chain has TRBV7-2 and TRBJ2-3; no clear D. V dropped 5 bases and J dropped 0 bases, with 9 bases sitting between them. The CDR3 spans 14 residues. Germline V gives CDR1 SGHTA, CDR2 FQGNSA. The CDR3 here is CASSPTTSTDTQYF. In DNA, the CDR3 is TGTGCCAGCAGCCCCACCACAAGCACAGATACGCAGTATTTT. Drawing the rest from reference TRBV7-2 and TRBJ2-3, the complete variable domain is GAGVSQSPSNKVTEKGKDVELRCDPISGHTALYWYRQSLGQGLEFLIYFQGNSAPDKSGLPSDRFSAERTGGSVSTLTIQRTQQEDSAVYLCASSPTTSTDTQYFGPGTRLTVL.

The chain uses TRBV7-2 and TRBJ2-1; 7 bases are shared with TRBD2. The better agreement between TRBJ2-7 and the DNA end casts doubt on the J call. From germline, CDR1 is SGHTA and CDR2 FQGNSA. The CDR3 contains 15 residues. CDR3 in DNA: TGTGCCAGCAGCATACGCGGGAGAAGCTCCTACGAGCAGTACTTC. It yields the protein CASSIRGRSSYEQYF.

This chain's CDR3 is CASSLSGPLGNNEQFF. In DNA, the CDR3 is TGTGCCAGCAGCTTATCGGGCCCTTTAGGGAACAATGAGCAGTTCTTC. The chain recombines TRBV7-6 with TRBJ2-7; D not certain. Judging by the DNA end, TRBJ2-1 fits better; the J call may be wrong. The CDR3 spans 16 residues. CDR1 and CDR2 from the germline V gene are SGHVS and FNYEAQ.

As for this clonotype: Just one base apart from a much larger clone, this may be a read error. The chain is built from TRBV28 and TRBJ2-5; D not certain. The tail of the sequence fits TRBJ2-7 better, so the J call may be wrong. CDR3 size: 11 residues. CDR1 and CDR2 (germline): MDHEN, SYDVKM. CDR3 DNA sequence: TGTGCCAGCAGCTCCTGGGACGAGCAGTACTTC. Translating gives CASSSWDEQYF.

The chain joins TRBV20-1 to TRBJ2-1, with D hard to call. The J call may be mistaken, given a closer DNA end match to TRBJ2-5. The germline V gene encodes CDR1 DFQATT and CDR2 SNEGSKA (reference sequence). The CDR3 extends over 12 amino acids. CDR3 amino acids: CSAITRGETQYF. The CDR3 DNA reads as TGCAGTGCCATAACAAGAGGAGAGACCCAGTACTTC.

The chain links TRBV25-1 to TRBJ1-2; D is unresolved. There are 13 residues in the CDR3. Germline V gene lookup returns CDR1 MGHDK and CDR2 SYGVNS. The V gene lost 2 bases and the J gene lost 4 bases, with 8 bases spanning the gap. The CDR3 bases are TGTGCCAGCAGTGAAATGGAATCCTATGGCTACACCTTC. This gives the protein CASSEMESYGYTF.

The rearrangement joins TRBV7-9 to TRBJ1-4; D unresolved. The CDR3 has 13 amino acids. Trimming left V 2 bases short and J 7 bases short, with 8 bases between. Germline values: CDR1 SEHNR, CDR2 FQNEAQ (reference sequence). CDR3 bases: TGTGCCAGCAGCTTAATTTGGGGTGAAAAACTGTTTTTT. As protein: CASSLIWGEKLFF.